This TCR beta chain was retrieved from a study of cytomegalovirus exposure and HLA in healthy donors. Whole-study results and caveats: In vitro, three CMV-associated chains proved specific for CMV antigens.

PCR used 60 Vbeta primers and 13 Jbeta primers. Some clones are missing from TCRdb's copy, which holds only in-frame ones; the method was immunoSEQ multiplex PCR. Found here are about 100,000 clones, 70% to 80% of them singletons; the top ten hold about 4.3%. The CDR3 is 13 residues long. V was shortened by 1 base and J by 6 bases, with 9 bases between the two germline ends. The germline V gene has CDR1 SGHDN and CDR2 FVKESK. This clone appeared once. Its antigen is not identified. The receptor was isolated from a woman between 18 and 29 years old in good health and CMV-seropositive. The sample taken for sequencing was PBMCs. V is TRBV14 and J is TRBJ1-2; D is possibly TRBD1 (6 bases). This chain's CDR3 is CASSQVSGDGYTF. CDR3 DNA sequence: TGTGCCAGCAGCCAAGTTTCAGGGGATGGCTACACCTTC.